This TCR beta chain was identified in a study of cytomegalovirus exposure and HLA in healthy donors listed by TCRdb under 2017. With regard to the full study: An earlier analysis of roughly 610 of the donors reported approximately 260 Gb of sequence data and some 110 million unique TCR beta sequences obtained from about 179 million T cells. An early release that covered approximately 600 HLA-typed donors contained approximately 300 gigabases of sequencing data and 70 million to 100 million unique TCR sequences. Of the roughly 400 genotyped donors, about 80% fell in the genetic ancestry cluster associated with self-reported Caucasian donors. The study aimed to test whether signatures of past pathogen exposure could be identified by cataloging public T cell receptors. The T cell repertoires of 670 or so subjects were profiled by immunosequencing and related to cytomegalovirus serostatus. Besides the first cohort of 666 subjects, a separate validation cohort made up of 120 different subjects was used. To predict cytomegalovirus infection status, the study brought together high-throughput TCR immunosequencing, statistical association of individual TCRs with disease status, and machine learning. In a later analysis, previously published TCR beta repertoires from 670 or so donors were re-analyzed and high-resolution HLA genotyping was added so that TCR occurrence patterns could be studied. Rather than using new phenotypic data, the later analysis identified candidate immune exposures from TCR beta sequences and from how often those sequences occurred across donors. In an earlier analysis of around 540 of the donors, high-throughput TCR beta sequencing was used to judge whether each TCR beta V gene segment behaved as functional or pseudogenic. Donor age, sex, ethnicity and CMV serostatus were compiled together with the repertoire data. A later genetic analysis took genome-wide SNP genotypes for about three fifths of the 666 donors and used that subset as a discovery cohort. All discovery cohort repertoires had been generated on a single sequencing platform. Both class I and class II loci were covered by HLA typing, at four-digit resolution. Typing coverage varied by locus: roughly 620-640 donors for A, B, C, DRB1 and DQB1; roughly 560 for DQA1; nearly 610 for DPA1; 450 to 480 for DPB1. Roughly 5 DR-DQ haplotypes were handled as single units for association and clustering, since linkage in the cohort was strong. Across approximately 420 genotyped donors of the cohort, an average of about 240,000 unique TCR beta nucleotide sequences per donor were sequenced, and roughly a sixth of those sequences were non-productive.

For this clone: Its antigen is currently not known. Base qualities were left out, and no much larger clone turns up one base away.

The cohort comprised around 700 healthy bone marrow donors. All cohort members were sampled while nominally healthy, although unrecorded immune exposures were likely present. The donor was CMV seropositive and belonged to the group of about 290 seropositive cohort members. A peripheral blood sample was collected from each donor, and TCR beta sequencing was performed on peripheral blood mononuclear cells. The Qiagen DNeasy Blood Extraction Kit was used to extract genomic DNA from the blood cell samples. The library was obtained by the immunoSEQ multiplex PCR assay. The multiplex PCR relied on a mix of 60 forward primers for TCR Vbeta segments and 13 reverse primers for TCR Jbeta segments. Amplification of the CDR3 region of rearranged TCR beta genes was performed with a multiplex PCR assay on genomic DNA. The amplified TCR beta libraries were sequenced on the Illumina HiSeq System as 87-base-pair reads. Under the source paper's analysis protocol: Across the roughly 670 repertoires, a later analysis counted tens of millions of unique TCR beta chains, around 10 million of which were shared by at least two donors. Raw reads were error-corrected and collapsed into unique sequences with a nearest-neighbor algorithm that merged closely related sequences to remove PCR and sequencing errors. V, D and J gene segments were assigned by aligning CDR3 sequences to IMGT reference sequences. For a sequence to be retained, a match of at least six nucleotides was required to both a V gene segment and a J gene segment. A rearrangement counted as productive if the CDR3 had no stop codons and remained in frame with V and J, and every other rearrangement counted as non-productive. Following IMGT convention, CDR3 was defined as the stretch from the second conserved V-encoded cysteine to the conserved J-encoded phenylalanine. In an earlier analysis of some 550 of the donors, sequences lacking an unambiguous match to a single V gene segment were excluded. In an earlier analysis of 587 of the donors, a V segment was called functional when productive rearrangements were above 56.7%, and segregating when the standard deviation between donors exceeded 5%. A statistical classification framework was built for diagnosing cytomegalovirus status from the catalog of TCR beta chain sequences. V and J gene assignment, in a later analysis, came from comparing TCR nucleotide sequences with IMGT/GENE-DB human TR gene sequences. The TCRdist pipeline was used in a later analysis to assign CDR3 sequences and most-parsimonious VDJ recombination scenarios. In a later analysis, every TCR beta chain was defined by the combination of its CDR3 amino acid sequence and its V-gene family, and reads without a unique V-gene family were dropped. To address suspected cross-contamination and a sequencing artifact, a later analysis removed around 590 highly shared, low-generation-probability nucleotide sequences. A later analysis calculated a clonal expansion index for each public chain from normalized within-repertoire ranks of inferred template counts. Generation probabilities in a later analysis came from a VDJ recombination model fitted to out-of-frame rearrangements, and those results were checked against IGoR. A later analysis scored TCR-TCR, TCR-HLA and TCR-CMV co-occurrence with hypergeometric tests, applying a repertoire-size bias correction to TCR pairs. In a later analysis, false discovery rates were estimated by permuting HLA or CMV assignments 20 times. In a later analysis, co-occurring TCRs were grouped with DBSCAN, and TCRdist sequence similarity was added when clustering was performed within HLA-allele-positive subsets. Repertoires with fewer than 30,000 or more than 120,000 public chains, plus five repertoires with anomalous nucleotide sharing, were excluded from co-occurrence clustering. This immuneACCESS table, as held by TCRdb, lists in-frame sequences with V and J called but not all clones. Of the missing ones, under half trace to an unresolved V gene in checked studies; the others have no known cause. Clonal size and the V and J genes are those of that table, whereas D and trimming came from the DNA. This sample has over 100,000 clones in its table, and around 72% of those were observed once. Less than 4.5% of the sample lies in the top ten.

Germline trimming amounts to 1 base on V and 6 bases on J, with 6 as the count of junction bases outside the gene matches. The germline V gene specifies SGHRS as CDR1 and YFSETQ as CDR2. The CDR3 sequence holds 14 residues, the cysteine and phenylalanine included. The sequence is cut down to CDR3 DNA, 42 bases in frame from base 1. The study at large found these results: In a later analysis, HLA-associated TCR beta chains were found to be more clonally expanded and to have lower generation probabilities than equally common non-associated chains. According to a later genetic analysis, donors in an Asian-associated ancestry cluster had fewer N-insertions in productive TCRs than the approximately 700-donor mean. An earlier analysis of 587 of the donors showed that most TCR beta V segments appeared in productive rearrangements either about 87% or about 30% of the time, which broadly matched IMGT annotations. Because the 87-base-pair reads could not distinguish some IMGT-functional V segments, including TRBV6-2 and TRBV6-3, those segments were excluded. A cluster of highly shared sequence variants was judged likely to represent a technical artifact of the sequencing pipeline. For the cohort, immune exposure information was limited to CMV serostatus. In vitro tests confirmed that a few of the cytomegalovirus-associated TCR beta chains recognize cytomegalovirus antigens. Most TCR sequences were observed very rarely across donors, whereas some public TCRs were present in many individuals. A later analysis found that TCR association rates varied across HLA loci, with DRB1 alleles showing the most associated TCRs and HLA-C alleles the fewest. The study listed 150 to 200 TCR beta chains as associated with cytomegalovirus. The cohort was sequenced for TCR beta chains only, and without alpha or paired-chain data the features that could be detected were limited. In a later analysis, several top co-occurrence clusters were reported to appear linked to parvovirus B19, influenza, CMV and Epstein-Barr virus. A further reported finding was that TCR beta sequences accurately predicted the HLA-A and HLA-B alleles for most subjects in the first cohort. The presence/absence analyses assumed that sequencing depth was roughly uniform across donors, and that assumption may not be true. Correlated functional status among segregating V segments might be attributable to linkage disequilibrium, but an unknown experimental factor could not be ruled out. When HLA alleles, especially DR and DQ, strongly co-occurred, attributing TCR associations to individual alleles was difficult. A later genetic analysis associated a missense DCLRE1C variant with V-gene and J-gene trimming of TCR beta chains, and an independent cohort replicated the association. In a later analysis, some 18,000 TCR beta sequences were associated with specific HLA alleles at a false discovery rate of 0.05. The authors suggested that the approach could potentially be generalized to other disease states and immunological phenotypes. In a later analysis, most CMV-associated TCR beta chains were found to appear HLA-restricted, with HLA associations seemingly driven largely by CMV exposure. The classifier was reported to diagnose cytomegalovirus status with high specificity and sensitivity in both the original cohort and the validation cohort. The earlier analysis of some 560 of the donors excluded some 15 rarely observed V segments, including chromosome 9 orphons, because counts were too low. Because HLA typing was unavailable for some donors at each locus, only the typed subset was used in association tests.

Here the chain combines TRBV5-1 and TRBJ2-7, and TRBD1 aligns with 8 junction nucleotides. This receptor was identified in a man aged 50-60 years in good health and CMV-seropositive. The sequenced material came from PBMCs. The CDR3 here reads CASSLTQGAAEQYF. Read as DNA, the sequence is TGCGCCAGCAGCTTGACCCAGGGGGCCGCCGAGCAGTACTTC.